A single sample gave rise to the 30 T cell receptor beta chains below, sequenced in a study of cytomegalovirus exposure and HLA in healthy donors. Amplification used 60 Vbeta primers and 13 Jbeta primers. Clones were read by immunoSEQ multiplex PCR, and TCRdb kept only the in-frame ones, dropping some. The data hold 150,000 to 200,000 clones, with around 68% observed a single time. The sample comprised PBMCs. The receptor set was obtained from a middle-aged man in good health and CMV-seronegative.

The chain combines TRBV4-1 with TRBJ2-3, with 9 bases lining up with TRBD2. Per germline, CDR1 MGHRA and CDR2 YSYEKL. The CDR3 totals 16 residues. V shed 4 bases and J 3 bases; nucleotides not matched to a gene: 8. CDR3 protein: CASSLQVAGVTDTQYF. Written as DNA, the CDR3 is TGCGCCAGCAGCCTGCAGGTAGCGGGGGTGACAGATACGCAGTATTTT.

This clone came up a few times. This chain joins TRBV5-1 and TRBJ1-2; possibly TRBD1 for D (5 bases). The CDR3 sequence is 12 residues long. Per germline, CDR1 SGHRS and CDR2 YFSETQ. The V and J ends lost 4 bases and 8 bases respectively, with 12 bases between them. CDR3 residues: CASSPQGEGYTF. DNA for the CDR3: TGCGCCAGCAGCCCCCAGGGTGAAGGCTACACCTTC.

The chain links TRBV18 to TRBJ1-2; D is unclear. V dropped 0 bases and J dropped 4 bases, with 9 bases sitting between them. The germline V gene has CDR1 KGHSH and CDR2 LQKENI. This CDR3 is built from 14 residues. CDR3 nucleotide sequence: TGTGCCAGCTCACCACCAGAGAGCATCTATGGCTACACCTTC. Encoded protein: CASSPPESIYGYTF.

This clone was picked up a small number of times. The rearrangement links TRBV6-5 to TRBJ1-1; 9 nucleotides line up with TRBD1. CDR1 and CDR2 (germline): MNHEY, SVGAGI. CDR3 length: 14 amino acids. V gave up 5 bases and J gave up 11 bases; unmatched junction bases: 12. The CDR3 protein is CASSRGQGFPLAFF. The CDR3 nucleotides are TGTGCCAGCAGTAGGGGACAGGGATTCCCCCTGGCTTTCTTT.

The chain carries TRBV19 and TRBJ2-7, with D tentatively TRBD2 (5 bases). Germline V CDR1 and CDR2: LNHDA, SQIVND (reference sequence). The V end lost 0 bases, the J end lost 0 bases, and 6 bases lay between the germline ends. This CDR3 comprises 14 residues. Here the CDR3 reads CASSIEGSSYEQYF. The CDR3 DNA reads TGTGCCAGTAGTATAGAAGGGAGCTCCTACGAGCAGTACTTC.

This clone was counted between two and nine times. CDR3 nucleotide sequence: TGTGCCAGCAGGCGGACAGGGGGGGAAGAGCAGTACTTC. Translated, it gives CASRRTGGEEQYF. The chain joins TRBV6-1 to TRBJ2-7; 10 bases are a match to TRBD1. Germline values: CDR1 MNHNS, CDR2 SASEGT. J lost 7 bases, V lost 6 bases, and 6 bases had no gene match. This CDR3 has 13 residues.

This chain links TRBV30 with TRBJ2-3, with TRBD1 matching over 9 bases. There are 12 residues in the CDR3. Germline CDR1 GTSNPN, CDR2 SVGIG (reference sequence). Unmatched junction bases numbered 1, after V lost 5 bases and J lost 4 bases. CDR3 nucleotides: TGTGCCTGGGGACAGGGGCCAGATACGCAGTATTTT. Translated: CAWGQGPDTQYF.

The chain links TRBV7-2 to TRBJ2-1, with a weak D call TRBD1 (6 bases). Trimming removed 5 bases at V and 7 bases at J, with 18 bases between. Germline loops: CDR1 SGHTA, CDR2 FQGNSA. The CDR3 length is 15 residues. The CDR3 sequence: CASSPQGSLGNEQFF. The DNA of the CDR3 is TGTGCCAGCAGCCCACAGGGTTCGTTGGGGAATGAGCAGTTCTTC.

The V gene is TRBV7-3, the J gene TRBJ2-2, with a weak D call TRBD2 (5 bases). Looked up from germline, CDR1 is SGHTA and CDR2 is FQGTGA. The CDR3 contains 15 residues. Trimming took off 4 bases at V and 4 bases at J, with 13 bases between the two ends. The CDR3 protein is CASSSDVASTGELFF. The CDR3 bases are TGTGCCAGCAGCTCGGACGTAGCGAGCACCGGGGAGCTGTTTTTT.

The chain employs TRBV15 and TRBJ2-7; D is undetermined. Between the trimmed V and J ends, which lost 4 bases and 1 base, there was a span of 8 bases. From germline, CDR1 is LNHNV and CDR2 YYDKDF (reference sequence). The CDR3 consists of 13 residues. CDR3 nucleotide sequence: TGTGCCACCAGCATTTCTACTTCCTACGAGCAGTACTTC. It yields the protein CATSISTSYEQYF.

The CDR3 DNA is TGTGCCTATGACCTCGGACTGGGTGACACCGGGGAGCTGTTTTTT. It specifies CAYDLGLGDTGELFF. The V call is TRBV30, the J call TRBJ2-2; weak D call: TRBD2 (5 bases). The CDR3 is 15 residues long. Per germline, CDR1 GTSNPN and CDR2 SVGIG (reference sequence). V was shortened by 7 bases and J by 3 bases, with 18 bases between the two germline ends. The full variable domain, its missing parts supplied by reference TRBV30 and TRBJ2-2, is SQTIHQWPATLVQPVGSPLSLECTVEGTSNPNLYWYRQAAGRGLQLLFYSVGIGQISSEVPQNLSASRPQDRQFILSSKKLLLSDSGFYLCAYDLGLGDTGELFFGEGSRLTVL.

The J gene is TRBJ1-1, the V gene TRBV11-3, with unresolved D. CDR3 length: 13 residues. Trimming took 4 bases from V and 8 from J, leaving 14 bases between them. CDR1 is SGHNT, CDR2 YENEEA, per germline. The CDR3 nucleotides are TGTGCCAGCAGCTCGGCTCCCCGGAGCGAAGCTTTCTTT. Its translation: CASSSAPRSEAFF.

This clone showed up just a few times. V and J are TRBV19 and TRBJ1-4; D unresolved. CDR3 length: 15 amino acids. Germline assignment: CDR1 LNHDA and CDR2 SQIVND (reference sequence). V was trimmed by 6 bases and J by 0 bases, leaving 11 bases between them. CDR3 sequence: CASRMGSATNEKLFF. CDR3 DNA sequence: TGTGCCAGTAGAATGGGGAGTGCAACTAATGAAAAACTGTTTTTT.

The chain employs TRBV28 and TRBJ2-7; D possibly corresponds to TRBD1 (5 bases). Trimming cost V 4 bases and J 0 bases, with 7 bases left between them. The germline V gene has CDR1 MDHEN and CDR2 SYDVKM. This CDR3 region has 13 residues. CDR3 in DNA: TGTGCCAGCAGTTGGGGCAGCTCCTACGAGCAGTACTTC. Protein: CASSWGSSYEQYF.

This clone was recorded once. This chain links TRBV5-1 with TRBJ1-4; no reliable D call. The V gene lost 3 bases and the J gene lost 3 bases, with 12 bases spanning the gap. The CDR3 is 15 residues long. Germline assignment: CDR1 SGHRS and CDR2 YFSETQ. The CDR3 loop reads CASSSGLRPNEKLFF. The CDR3 DNA reads TGCGCCAGCAGCTCAGGACTGAGGCCTAATGAAAAACTGTTTTTT.

The chain is built from TRBV5-1 and TRBJ2-7, with a weak D call TRBD1 (6 bases). CDR1 and CDR2 (germline): SGHRS, YFSETQ. V was pared by 0 bases and J by 3 bases, with 10 bases between. The CDR3 runs to 14 residues. The CDR3 DNA reads as TGCGCCAGCAGCTTGGGGTCAGGGGACTACGAGCAGTACTTC. Translating gives CASSLGSGDYEQYF.

The gene calls are TRBV12-1 and TRBJ2-7; the table's D call TRBD2 went unverified against the DNA. TRBV12-1 is tagged as a pseudogene. The CDR3 loop spans 15 amino acids. The CDR3 sequence: CASSFREGPSWEQYF. The CDR3 coding sequence is TGTGCCAGCAGCTTTCGGGAGGGCCCTTCCTGGGAGCAGTACTTC.

Remarks on this clone: The junction and the germline gene differ at one end; a read error may be behind it. This sequence joins TRBV7-2 and TRBJ1-4, with D possibly TRBD1 on 5 matching bases. Germline V CDR1 and CDR2: SGHTA, FQGNSA. This CDR3 region has 15 residues. Here the CDR3 reads CASSPYLDTNERLFF. CDR3 bases: TGTGCCAGCAGCCCCTACTTGGACACAAATGAAAGACTGTTTTTT.

The chain combines TRBV7-3 with TRBJ2-3; TRBD2 aligns across 8 bases. This CDR3 has 16 amino acids. Germline values: CDR1 SGHTA, CDR2 FQGTGA. V gave up 0 bases and J gave up 3 bases; unmatched junction bases: 5. The CDR3 reads CASSLTGAGATDTQYF. The CDR3, as DNA: TGTGCCAGCAGCTTAACAGGAGCGGGAGCAACAGATACGCAGTATTTT.

J is TRBJ1-4 and V is TRBV28; D not resolved. Deletions cut 2 bases from V and 8 bases from J, with 6 bases between. This CDR3 spans 12 amino acids. CDR1 and CDR2 from the germline V gene are MDHEN and SYDVKM. The CDR3 loop reads CASSLVQEKLFF. In nucleotides, the CDR3 is TGTGCCAGCAGTTTAGTACAGGAAAAACTGTTTTTT.

This chain connects TRBV6-4 to TRBJ1-2; D not resolved. Germline CDR1 is MRHNA and CDR2 is SNTAGT. Trimming stripped 5 bases from V and 2 bases from J, with 15 bases between. The CDR3 has 15 amino acids. The CDR3: CASSLDTSTNYGYTF. The CDR3 DNA reads TGTGCCAGCAGTTTAGACACATCAACCAACTATGGCTACACCTTC.

The V and J genes are TRBV7-2 and TRBJ2-2, with 9 bases matching TRBD1. The V gene end was trimmed by 2 bases and the J gene end by 0 bases; junction bases not matched to a gene: 10. The CDR3 has 19 amino acids. In germline, CDR1 is SGHTA, CDR2 FQGNSA. The CDR3: CASSLPRQGGAANTGELFF. The CDR3 coding sequence is TGTGCCAGCAGCTTACCCAGACAGGGGGGCGCTGCGAACACCGGGGAGCTGTTTTTT.

Here the CDR3 reads CASSPTHFLAGDRYEQYF. The CDR3 DNA reads TGTGCCAGCAGCCCAACTCATTTCCTAGCGGGAGATAGGTACGAGCAGTACTTC. This rearrangement joins TRBV7-9 to TRBJ2-7, with 10 positions matching TRBD2. The CDR3 runs to 18 residues. Germline-derived CDR1 and CDR2 are SEHNR and FQNEAQ (reference sequence). Trimming cost V 5 bases and J 4 bases; bases outside gene matches: 17. Looking up the rest from reference TRBV7-9 and TRBJ2-7 gives the full variable domain: DTGVSQNPRHKITKRGQNVTFRCDPISEHNRLYWYRQTLGQGPEFLTYFQNEAQLEKSRLLSDRFSAERPKGSFSTLEIQRTEQGDSAMYLCASSPTHFLAGDRYEQYFGPGTRLTVT.

The J gene is TRBJ1-2, the V gene TRBV6-1, with 7 positions matching TRBD1. Per the germline V gene, CDR1 is MNHNS and CDR2 is SASEGT. This CDR3 is 12 amino acids long. The ends lost 2 bases at V and 7 bases at J; junction bases unmatched: 1. The CDR3 region has the DNA TGTGCCAGCAGTGAAACAGGGGTTGGCTACACCTTC. Translating it yields CASSETGVGYTF.

This chain joins TRBV30 and TRBJ2-1; 11 nucleotides line up with TRBD2. V lost 0 bases and J lost 0; bases outside the gene matches: 10. The CDR3 spans 19 residues. Germline V gives CDR1 GTSNPN, CDR2 SVGIG (reference sequence). CDR3 nucleotide sequence: TGTGCCTGGAGTGTACTTCTAGCGGGGGGACTCTACTCCTACAATGAGCAGTTCTTC. Residues: CAWSVLLAGGLYSYNEQFF.

The V and J genes are TRBV7-2 and TRBJ2-5; possibly TRBD2 for D (7 bases). Germline values: CDR1 SGHTA, CDR2 FQGNSA. Between the trimmed V and J ends, which lost 6 bases and 4 bases, there was a span of 18 bases. The CDR3 has 15 residues. CDR3: CASREGGSRGETQYF. DNA of the CDR3: TGTGCCAGCAGAGAGGGCGGGAGCAGGGGAGAGACCCAGTACTTC. Complete variable domain (other parts from reference TRBV7-2 and TRBJ2-5): GAGVSQSPSNKVTEKGKDVELRCDPISGHTALYWYRQSLGQGLEFLIYFQGNSAPDKSGLPSDRFSAERTGGSVSTLTIQRTQQEDSAVYLCASREGGSRGETQYFGPGTRLLVL.

In the case of this clone: This specimen includes other DNA sequences encoding the same CDR3. V and J are TRBV18 and TRBJ1-5; 8 bases map to TRBD1. The ends lost 6 bases at V and 4 bases at J; junction bases unmatched: 5. The germline V gene encodes CDR1 KGHSH and CDR2 LQKENI. This CDR3 is 14 amino acids long. The CDR3 coding sequence is TGTGCCAGCTCCCCCAGACAGGGGAATCAGCCCCAGCATTTT. As protein: CASSPRQGNQPQHF.

For the CDR3, the DNA is TGTGCCAGCAGCGTAGACAGGGGGCTAACCTACGAGCAGTACTTC. As protein: CASSVDRGLTYEQYF. The V call is TRBV9, the J call TRBJ2-7, with 9 bases lining up with TRBD1. V dropped 0 bases and J dropped 2; count of bases not matched to a gene: 3. CDR1 and CDR2 from the germline V gene are SGDLS and YYNGEE. The CDR3 spans 15 residues. Supplemented by reference TRBV9 and TRBJ2-7, the full variable domain reads DSGVTQTPKHLITATGQRVTLRCSPRSGDLSVYWYQQSLDQGLQFLIQYYNGEERAKGNILERFSAQQFPDLHSELNLSSLELGDSALYFCASSVDRGLTYEQYFGPGTRLTVT.

The rearrangement joins TRBV25-1 to TRBJ1-2, with a tentative D call TRBD1 (6 bases). V gave up 2 bases and J gave up 0 bases, with 13 bases separating them. The germline V gene encodes CDR1 MGHDK and CDR2 SYGVNS. The CDR3 consists of 16 residues. The CDR3 DNA reads as TGTGCCAGCAGTGAAATCACGGGACAAACTAACTATGGCTACACCTTC. Its protein product is CASSEITGQTNYGYTF.

This clone was observed a handful of times. DNA for the CDR3: TGCGCCAGCAGCCCCGGGGTTTCGAACACCGGGGAGCTGTTTTTT. Protein sequence: CASSPGVSNTGELFF. The V and J genes are TRBV5-1 and TRBJ2-2, with D possibly matching TRBD2 (5 bases). The V end was cut by 4 bases, the J end by 0 bases, with 10 bases between. This CDR3 spans 15 amino acids. Germline CDR1 reads SGHRS; CDR2 reads YFSETQ. The variable domain in full, completed from reference TRBV5-1 and TRBJ2-2, reads KAGVTQTPRYLIKTRGQQVTLSCSPISGHRSVSWYQQTPGQGLQFLFEYFSETQRNKGNFPGRFSGRQFSNSRSEMNVSTLELGDSALYLCASSPGVSNTGELFFGEGSRLTVL.